A selection of T cell receptor beta chains follows, all from one sample in a study of cytomegalovirus exposure and HLA in healthy donors. TCRdb's copy holds only in-frame clones and misses some; the assay was immunoSEQ multiplex PCR. The sample records 45,000 or so clones, 70% to 80% being singletons. The source material was PBMCs. The origin of the receptors is a woman in her twenties or thirties in good health and CMV-seronegative. Both conserved end residues are part of each CDR3. A D gene is named only where the DNA matches it firmly. Clone size is not always given. Where it is, it says once, few, many or a class for expanded clones.

V gene	D gene	J gene	clone size	CDR3 length	CDR3 DNA	CDR3 protein
TRBV7-2	TRBD2	TRBJ2-3	.	19	TGTGCCAGCAGCTTAAGATGGCTAGCGGGGTATTGGTGGGCAGATACGCAGTATTTT	CASSLRWLAGYWWADTQYF
TRBV2	.	TRBJ2-4	.	12	TGTGCCAGCGACCGGCCCAGCGGCATTCAGTACTTC	CASDRPSGIQYF
TRBV6-4	TRBD2	TRBJ2-3	few	14	TGTGCCAGCAGTGAGCGGGGGGGCACAGATACGCAGTATTTT	CASSERGGTDTQYF
TRBV7-2	TRBD1	TRBJ1-2	.	15	TGTGCCAGCAAAATAGGGGGCAGTTCTAACTATGGCTACACCTTC	CASKIGGSSNYGYTF
TRBV6-5	TRBD1	TRBJ1-5	.	14	TGTGCCAGCAGTCCCGGGACAGGGAATCAGCCCCAGCATTTT	CASSPGTGNQPQHF
TRBV7-2	TRBD2	TRBJ2-1	.	15	TGTGCCAGCAGCGGGAGCGGGAGCACTTACAATGAGCAGTTCTTC	CASSGSGSTYNEQFF
TRBV5-1	.	TRBJ2-1	.	15	TGCGCCAGCAGCTTTAGCGGAGACTCCTACAATGAGCAGTTCTTC	CASSFSGDSYNEQFF
TRBV7-9	TRBD1	TRBJ2-2	medium-sized	16	TGTGCCAGCACCCGCACGGGACAGGAGAACACCGGGGAGCTGTTTTTT	CASTRTGQENTGELFF
TRBV27	.	TRBJ2-1	.	14	TGTGCCAGCAAGCCAGCGGGACACAACAATGAGCAGTTCTTC	CASKPAGHNNEQFF
TRBV6-5	.	TRBJ1-4	few	14	TGTGCCAGCAGTCTTCAGGGAAATAATGAAAAACTGTTTTTT	CASSLQGNNEKLFF
TRBV20-1	.	TRBJ2-1	.	11	TGCAGTGCTAGGGAGTACAATGAGCAGTTCTTC	CSAREYNEQFF
TRBV14	TRBD2	TRBJ2-3	.	20	TGTGCCAGCAGCCAAGGGCATAGGCGCCTCAGCGGGAGCCACACAGATACGCAGTATTTT	CASSQGHRRLSGSHTDTQYF
TRBV2	.	TRBJ1-1	.	14	TGTGCCAGCAGTGAAACAGGAAGGAGAACTGAAGCTTTCTTT	CASSETGRRTEAFF
TRBV28	TRBD1	TRBJ1-3	few	15	TGTGCCAGCAGCCCAGGGGGAACATCTGGAAACACCATATATTTT	CASSPGGTSGNTIYF
TRBV18	.	TRBJ2-3	.	13	TGTGCCAGCTCACCCCGGGTTACAGATACGCAGTATTTT	CASSPRVTDTQYF
TRBV5-1	.	TRBJ1-5	.	13	TGCGCCAGCAGCTTGGGCCGGGATCAGCCCCAGCATTTT	CASSLGRDQPQHF
TRBV7-6	.	TRBJ2-1	.	15	TGTGCCAGCAGCCGAGGACTCTCCCCGTACAATGAGCAGTTCTTC	CASSRGLSPYNEQFF
TRBV4-1	TRBD1	TRBJ2-5	few	14	TGCGCCAGCAGCCAGGGGGACAGCCAAGAGACCCAGTACTTC	CASSQGDSQETQYF
TRBV28	.	TRBJ2-5	.	12	TGTGCCAGCACAAGGGGGAAAGAGACCCAGTACTTC	CASTRGKETQYF
TRBV11-3	TRBD1	TRBJ2-1	.	14	TGTGCCAGCAGCCCAGGACAGGGGTTTGGTGAGCAGTTCTTC	CASSPGQGFGEQFF
TRBV5-8	.	TRBJ1-2	.	14	TGTGCCAGCAGCACAGGGCCCGTGGACTATGGCTACACCTTC	CASSTGPVDYGYTF
TRBV6-5	.	TRBJ1-2	.	15	TGTGCCAGCAGTTACACAGTAGACAGTCCCTATGGCTACACCTTC	CASSYTVDSPYGYTF
TRBV27	TRBD1	TRBJ1-5	.	14	TGTGCCAGCAGTACGGGACAGGGTAGGCAGCCCCAGCATTTT	CASSTGQGRQPQHF
TRBV11-2	.	TRBJ2-7	.	13	TGTGCCAGCAGCGCGGGGACTGCTTACGAGCAGTACTTC	CASSAGTAYEQYF
TRBV7-2	.	TRBJ1-4	medium-sized	16	TGTGCCAGCAGCTCCCATGGGGGCGAAGCTAATGAAAAACTGTTTTTT	CASSSHGGEANEKLFF
TRBV7-2	.	TRBJ2-3	.	13	TGTGCCAGCAGGACTCACCAGCAAGGTACGCAGTATTTT	CASRTHQQGTQYF
TRBV25-1	.	TRBJ1-6	few	15	TGTGCCAGCAGTGGAATCGGAGCCGATAATTCACCCCTCCACTTT	CASSGIGADNSPLHF
TRBV4-1	TRBD1	TRBJ1-1	few	15	TGCGCCAGCAGCCATCCCGGAGGGACAGACACAGAAGCTTTCTTT	CASSHPGGTDTEAFF
TRBV15	.	TRBJ1-1	few	14	TGTGCCACCGCGGGTAACAGCATGAACACTGAAGCTTTCTTT	CATAGNSMNTEAFF
TRBV2	.	TRBJ2-5	few	13	TGTGCCAGCAGTGAAGTACGGGGGGAGACCCAGTACTTC	CASSEVRGETQYF
TRBV7-4	.	TRBJ2-5	.	17	TGTGCCAGCAGCTTACCGCGGCCGGGACAAATCCAAGAGACCCAGTACTTC	CASSLPRPGQIQETQYF
TRBV29-1	.	TRBJ2-5	few	13	TGCAGCGTTGTATCAGTGTACCAAGAGACCCAGTACTTC	CSVVSVYQETQYF
TRBV7-9	.	TRBJ2-5	.	15	TGTGCCAGCAGCTTAGAGGGACTGCTCCAAGAGACCCAGTACTTC	CASSLEGLLQETQYF
TRBV5-4	TRBD2	TRBJ2-4	.	18	TGTGCCAGCAGCTTGAGGCTAGCGGGGGTGTCTTCTGTAAACATTCAGTACTTC	CASSLRLAGVSSVNIQYF
TRBV6-6	.	TRBJ1-2	.	13	TGTGCCAGCAGTTACGGCGGAAACTATGGCTACACCTTC	CASSYGGNYGYTF
TRBV2	TRBD1	TRBJ1-1	.	13	TGTGCCAGCAGTAGACAGGGGAGCACTGAAGCTTTCTTT	CASSRQGSTEAFF
TRBV7-9	.	TRBJ2-3	once	14	TGTGCCAGCAGCCCTGCGTCCTTTACAGATACGCAGTATTTT	CASSPASFTDTQYF
TRBV28	.	TRBJ2-5	.	15	TGTGCCAGCAGTTCATATCGGACCGAGGGCGGGACCCAGTACTTC	CASSSYRTEGGTQYF
TRBV2	.	TRBJ2-7	.	11	TGTGCCAGCAAGGGGGCCTACGAGCAGTACTTC	CASKGAYEQYF
TRBV6-1	TRBD1	TRBJ1-4	.	17	TGTGCCAGCAGTGAACGGATATTGACAGGGCATCGGGAAAAACTGTTTTTT	CASSERILTGHREKLFF
TRBV4-2	.	TRBJ2-7	.	15	TGTGCCAGCAGCCAAGACATTGGGGCGACATACGAGCAGTACTTC	CASSQDIGATYEQYF
TRBV5-1	TRBD1	TRBJ2-5	few	14	TGCGCCAGCAGCACCGGGACAGCCTGGGGGACCCAGTACTTC	CASSTGTAWGTQYF
TRBV30	.	TRBJ1-5	.	12	TGTGCCTGGTCCAGGGGTTTTCAGCCCCAGCATTTT	CAWSRGFQPQHF
TRBV7-8	TRBD1	TRBJ2-1	few	17	TGTGCCAGCAGCCACACAACCTCGGACAGGGGATACAATGAGCAGTTCTTC	CASSHTTSDRGYNEQFF
TRBV19	TRBD1	TRBJ1-2	.	14	TGTGCCAGTAGTTTTACAGGGGGCTCCTATGGCTACACCTTC	CASSFTGGSYGYTF
TRBV5-1	TRBD2	TRBJ2-2	few	17	TGCGCCAGCAGCTTGCCTCTAGCGGGAGATAGCACCGGGGAGCTGTTTTTT	CASSLPLAGDSTGELFF
TRBV28	TRBD1	TRBJ1-3	.	12	TGTGCCAGCAGGCACGACCGGGGGACAGCGTATTTT	CASRHDRGTAYF
TRBV4-1	TRBD2	TRBJ2-1	.	18	TGCGCCAGCAGCCAAGTCGATATGGGACTAGCGGGAGCTAATGAGCAGTTCTTC	CASSQVDMGLAGANEQFF
TRBV6-5	TRBD1	TRBJ1-6	once	15	TGTGCCGATCAGACAGGGGCCTCCTATAATTCACCCCTCCACTTT	CADQTGASYNSPLHF
TRBV10-3	TRBD1	TRBJ1-1	.	14	TGTGCCATCAAAGGACAGGGCGCGAACACTGAAGCTTTCTTT	CAIKGQGANTEAFF
TRBV29-1	TRBD1	TRBJ1-3	few	11	TGCAGCGTTGGAGGGGGGACAGGGATATATTTT	CSVGGGTGIYF
TRBV10-2	.	TRBJ2-6	few	22	TGCGCCAGCAGTGAATTAGGGGTACAGGTAGGTGCCTATTACTCTGGGGCCAACGTCCTGACTTTC	CASSELGVQVGAYYSGANVLTF
TRBV28	.	TRBJ1-5	.	12	TGTGCCAGCACAGGGAAATATCAGCCCCAGCATTTT	CASTGKYQPQHF
TRBV5-6	TRBD1	TRBJ1-4	.	14	TGTGCCAGCAGCTTAGGGACAGGGGTTGAAAAACTGTTTTTT	CASSLGTGVEKLFF